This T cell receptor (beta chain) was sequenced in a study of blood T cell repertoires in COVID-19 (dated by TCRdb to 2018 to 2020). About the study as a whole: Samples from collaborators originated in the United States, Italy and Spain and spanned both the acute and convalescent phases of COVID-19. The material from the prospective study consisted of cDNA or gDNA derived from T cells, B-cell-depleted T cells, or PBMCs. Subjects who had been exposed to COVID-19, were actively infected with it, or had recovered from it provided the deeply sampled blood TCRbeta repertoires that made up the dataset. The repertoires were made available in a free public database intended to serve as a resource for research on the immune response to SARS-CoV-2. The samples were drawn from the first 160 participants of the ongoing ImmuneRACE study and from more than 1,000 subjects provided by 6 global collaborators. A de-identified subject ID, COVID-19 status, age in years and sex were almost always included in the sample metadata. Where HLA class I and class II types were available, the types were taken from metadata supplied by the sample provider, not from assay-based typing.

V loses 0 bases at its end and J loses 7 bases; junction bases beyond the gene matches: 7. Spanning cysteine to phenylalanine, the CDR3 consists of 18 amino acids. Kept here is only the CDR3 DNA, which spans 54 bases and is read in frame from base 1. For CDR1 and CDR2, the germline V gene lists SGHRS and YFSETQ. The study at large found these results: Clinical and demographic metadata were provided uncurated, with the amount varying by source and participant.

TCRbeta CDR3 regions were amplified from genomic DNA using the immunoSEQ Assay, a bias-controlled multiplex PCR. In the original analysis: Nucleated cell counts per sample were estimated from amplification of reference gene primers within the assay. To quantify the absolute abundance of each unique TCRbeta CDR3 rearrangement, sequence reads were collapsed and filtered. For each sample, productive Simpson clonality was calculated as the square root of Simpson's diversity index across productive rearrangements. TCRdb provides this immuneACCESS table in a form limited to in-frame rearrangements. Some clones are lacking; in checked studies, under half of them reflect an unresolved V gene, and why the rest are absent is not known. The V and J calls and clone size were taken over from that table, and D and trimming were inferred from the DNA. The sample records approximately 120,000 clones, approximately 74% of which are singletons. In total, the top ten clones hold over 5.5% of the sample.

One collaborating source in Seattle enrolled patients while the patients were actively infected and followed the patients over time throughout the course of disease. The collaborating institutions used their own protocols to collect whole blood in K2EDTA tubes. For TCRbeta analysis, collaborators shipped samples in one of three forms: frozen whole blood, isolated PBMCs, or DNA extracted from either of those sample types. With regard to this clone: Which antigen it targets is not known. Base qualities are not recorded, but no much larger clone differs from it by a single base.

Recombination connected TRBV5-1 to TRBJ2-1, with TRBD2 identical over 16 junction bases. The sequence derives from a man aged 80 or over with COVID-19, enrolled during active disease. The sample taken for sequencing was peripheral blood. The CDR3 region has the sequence CASSLDPGTSGRANEQFF. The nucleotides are TGCGCCAGCAGCTTGGATCCCGGGACTAGCGGGAGGGCTAATGAGCAGTTCTTC.